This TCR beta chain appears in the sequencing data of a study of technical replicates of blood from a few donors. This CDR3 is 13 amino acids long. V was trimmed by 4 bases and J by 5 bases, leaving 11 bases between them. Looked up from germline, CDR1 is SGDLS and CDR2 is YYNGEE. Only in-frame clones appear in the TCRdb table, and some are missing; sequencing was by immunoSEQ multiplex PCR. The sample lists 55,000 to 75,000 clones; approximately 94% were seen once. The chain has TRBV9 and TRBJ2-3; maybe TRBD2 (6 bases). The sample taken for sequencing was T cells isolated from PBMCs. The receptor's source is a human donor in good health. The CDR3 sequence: CASSPLGGDTQYF. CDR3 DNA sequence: TGTGCCAGCAGCCCCCTCGGGGGAGATACGCAGTATTTT.